This is a list of T cell receptor beta chains from one sample in a study of blood T cell repertoires in COVID-19. Generated by immunoSEQ multiplex PCR, the TCRdb table keeps only in-frame clones and is missing some. The sample has approximately 330,000 clones, 80% to 90% seen once. The sequencing input was PBMCs or T cells enriched from blood (not recorded which). The source is a woman aged 40 to 55 with acute COVID-19. CDR3s include the opening cysteine and the closing phenylalanine or tryptophan.

V gene	J gene	CDR3 protein
TRBV7-3	TRBJ2-3	CASSLGVAGSTDTQYF
TRBV6-6	TRBJ1-1	CASSSTTGSREAFF
TRBV7-2	TRBJ2-1	CASSTRTGKGEQFF
TRBV29-1	TRBJ1-2	CSVKEAGVVYGYTF
TRBV5-4	TRBJ2-2	CASSPEGWGGELFF
TRBV18	TRBJ2-1	CASSPPGQGGEQFF
TRBV7-2	TRBJ1-2	CASSFGQGIGGYTF
TRBV9	TRBJ1-2	CASSRQGQGGYGYTF
TRBV28	TRBJ2-7	CASRGPGGTYEQYF
TRBV28	TRBJ2-7	CASSSQAVTYYEQYF
TRBV7-8	TRBJ2-7	CASSLTSGVYEQYF
TRBV7-7	TRBJ2-5	CASSGRTSGRPVTQYF
TRBV6-5	TRBJ1-4	CATTLTGGTNEKLFF
TRBV10-3	TRBJ1-2	CAISEPGQIIYGYTF
TRBV15	TRBJ1-2	CATSRDFTAGDGYTF
TRBV5-1	TRBJ1-2	CASSLARGLDREPTHRIYLPGYTF
TRBV5-6	TRBJ2-1	CASSRGPQTVTKTGRFF
TRBV7-2	TRBJ1-2	CASGNKQGINGYTF
TRBV4-2	TRBJ2-3	CASSLAGAVTDTQYF
TRBV4-2	TRBJ2-1	CASSQDLASGRRNEQFF
TRBV9	TRBJ1-2	CASSSGQGSQFYGYTF
TRBV5-1	TRBJ2-3	CASSSNGGPTDTQYF
TRBV5-8	TRBJ2-3	CASSLAQDRATGDTQYF
TRBV6-2/TRBV6-3	TRBJ1-5	CASSYFLGQGDSWGQPQHF
TRBV28	TRBJ1-2	CASRETVGYGYTF
TRBV15	TRBJ2-3	CATSSSSTGQGFTDTQYF
TRBV12-3/TRBV12-4	TRBJ1-2	CASSSTGVYGYTF
TRBV11-2	TRBJ1-3	CASSPGTGSGNTIYF
TRBV16	TRBJ2-7	CASSQSLTSSYEQYF
TRBV5-1	TRBJ2-5	CASSLAGPSGVKFQETQYF
TRBV7-2	TRBJ2-5	CASSLGSGDQETQYF
TRBV3-1/TRBV3-2	TRBJ1-4	CASSRGTGNEKLFF
TRBV7-2	TRBJ1-2	CASSLIDAGNYGYTF
TRBV5-6	TRBJ1-5	CASSLNTERVSQPQHF